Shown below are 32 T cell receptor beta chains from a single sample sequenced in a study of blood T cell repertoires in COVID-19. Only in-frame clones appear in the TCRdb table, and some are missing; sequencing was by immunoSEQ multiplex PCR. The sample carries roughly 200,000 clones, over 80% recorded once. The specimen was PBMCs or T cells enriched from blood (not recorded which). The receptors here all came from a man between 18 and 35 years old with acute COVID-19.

CDR3 in amino acids: CASSSSGANVLTF. The CDR3 coding sequence is TGTGCCAGCTCCAGCTCTGGGGCCAACGTCCTGACTTTC. The rearrangement uses TRBV7-3 and TRBJ2-6; no definite D call. Trimming stripped 8 bases from V and 0 bases from J, with 5 bases between. This CDR3 has 13 residues. Germline V lookup: CDR1 SGHTA, CDR2 FQGTGA.

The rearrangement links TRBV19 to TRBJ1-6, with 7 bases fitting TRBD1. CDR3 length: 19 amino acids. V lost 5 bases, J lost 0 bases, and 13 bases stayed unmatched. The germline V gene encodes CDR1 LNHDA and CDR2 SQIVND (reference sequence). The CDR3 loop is CASSLRSGQQSSYNSPLHF. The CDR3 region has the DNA TGTGCCAGTAGTCTTCGATCGGGACAGCAGAGCTCCTATAATTCACCCCTCCACTTT.

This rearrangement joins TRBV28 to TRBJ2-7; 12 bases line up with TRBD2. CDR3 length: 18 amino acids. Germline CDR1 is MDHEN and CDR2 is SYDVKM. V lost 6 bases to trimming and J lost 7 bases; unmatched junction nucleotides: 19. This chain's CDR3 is CASRHKAITSGRPGEQYF. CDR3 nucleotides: TGTGCCAGCAGGCATAAAGCGATAACTAGCGGGAGGCCGGGGGAGCAGTACTTC.

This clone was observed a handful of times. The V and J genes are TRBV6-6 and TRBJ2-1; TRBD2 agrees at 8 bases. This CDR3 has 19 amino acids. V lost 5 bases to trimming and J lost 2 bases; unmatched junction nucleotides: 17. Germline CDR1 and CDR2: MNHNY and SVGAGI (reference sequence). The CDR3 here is CASSPSPLIPTSAYNEQFF. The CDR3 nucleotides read TGTGCCAGCAGTCCTAGCCCCCTTATCCCGACTAGCGCCTACAATGAGCAGTTCTTC.

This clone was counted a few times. CDR3 region: CASSARRGRGNQPQHF. The CDR3 DNA is TGTGCCAGCAGTGCCCGCAGGGGACGGGGCAATCAGCCCCAGCATTTT. The chain carries TRBV2 and TRBJ1-5; a weak D match, TRBD1 (6 bases). The germline CDR1 and CDR2 sequences are SNHLY and FYNNEI. This CDR3 spans 16 amino acids. Trimming stripped 4 bases from V and 2 bases from J, with 15 bases between.

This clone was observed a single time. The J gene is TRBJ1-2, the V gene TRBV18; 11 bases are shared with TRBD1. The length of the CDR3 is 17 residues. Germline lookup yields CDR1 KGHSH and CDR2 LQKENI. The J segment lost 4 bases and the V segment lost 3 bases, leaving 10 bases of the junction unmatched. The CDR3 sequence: CASSPNLSGTGGYGYTF. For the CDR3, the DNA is TGTGCCAGCTCACCGAACCTTTCAGGGACAGGGGGCTATGGCTACACCTTC.

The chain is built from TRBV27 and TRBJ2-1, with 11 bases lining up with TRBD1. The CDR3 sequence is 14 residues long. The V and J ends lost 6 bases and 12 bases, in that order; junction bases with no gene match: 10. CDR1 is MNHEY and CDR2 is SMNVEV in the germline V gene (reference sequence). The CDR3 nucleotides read TGTGCCAGCAGCCTCGGACAGGGGGCGGAGGGGCAGTTCTTC. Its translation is CASSLGQGAEGQFF.

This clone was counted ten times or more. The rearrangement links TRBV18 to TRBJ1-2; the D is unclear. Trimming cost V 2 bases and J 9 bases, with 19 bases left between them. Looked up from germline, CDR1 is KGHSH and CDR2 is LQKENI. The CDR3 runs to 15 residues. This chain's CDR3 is CASSPEAGSRKSYTF. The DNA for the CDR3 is TGTGCCAGCTCACCAGAGGCTGGGTCTCGAAAGAGCTACACCTTC. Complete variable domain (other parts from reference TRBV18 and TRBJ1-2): NAGVMQNPRHLVRRRGQEARLRCSPMKGHSHVYWYRQLPEEGLKFMVYLQKENIIDESGMPKERFSAEFPKEGPSILRIQQVVRGDSAAYFCASSPEAGSRKSYTFGSGTRLTVV.

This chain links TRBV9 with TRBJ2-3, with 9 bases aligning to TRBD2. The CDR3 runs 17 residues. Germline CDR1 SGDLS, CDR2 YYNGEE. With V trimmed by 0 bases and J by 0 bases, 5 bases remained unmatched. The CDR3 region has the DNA TGTGCCAGCAGCGTAGTTAGCGGGAGCACTAGCACAGATACGCAGTATTTT. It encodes CASSVVSGSTSTDTQYF.

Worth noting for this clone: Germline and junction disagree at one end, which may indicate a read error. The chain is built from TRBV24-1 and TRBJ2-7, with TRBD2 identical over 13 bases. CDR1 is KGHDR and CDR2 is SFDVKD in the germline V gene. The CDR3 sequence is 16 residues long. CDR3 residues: CATSEGLAGPSHEQYF. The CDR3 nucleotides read TGTGCCACCAGTGAGGGACTAGCGGGACCCTCCCACGAGCAGTACTTC.

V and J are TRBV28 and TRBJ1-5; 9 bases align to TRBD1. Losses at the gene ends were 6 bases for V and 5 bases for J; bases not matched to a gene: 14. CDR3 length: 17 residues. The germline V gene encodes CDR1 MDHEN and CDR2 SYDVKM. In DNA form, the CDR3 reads TGTGCCAGCAGCCTCGTCCCGGGACAGGGTTCCGATCAGCCCCAGCATTTT. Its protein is CASSLVPGQGSDQPQHF.

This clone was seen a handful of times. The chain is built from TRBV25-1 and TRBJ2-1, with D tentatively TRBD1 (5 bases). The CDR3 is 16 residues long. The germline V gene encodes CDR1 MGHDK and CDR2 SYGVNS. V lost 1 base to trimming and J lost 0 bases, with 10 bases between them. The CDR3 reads CASSESTASSYNEQFF. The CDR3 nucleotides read TGTGCCAGCAGTGAATCGACAGCTAGCTCCTACAATGAGCAGTTCTTC. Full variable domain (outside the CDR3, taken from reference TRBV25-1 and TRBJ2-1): EADIYQTPRYLVIGTGKKITLECSQTMGHDKMYWYQQDPGMELHLIHYSYGVNSTEKGDLSSESTVSRIRTEHFPLTLESARPSHTSQYLCASSESTASSYNEQFFGPGTRLTVL.

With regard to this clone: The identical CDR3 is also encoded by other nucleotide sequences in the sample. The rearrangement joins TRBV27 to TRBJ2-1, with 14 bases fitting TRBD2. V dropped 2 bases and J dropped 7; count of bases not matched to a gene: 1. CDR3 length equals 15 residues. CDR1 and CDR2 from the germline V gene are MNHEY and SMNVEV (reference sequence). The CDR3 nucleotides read TGTGCCAGCAGTTTAGGGACTAGCGGGAGAAATGAGCAGTTCTTC. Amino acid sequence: CASSLGTSGRNEQFF.

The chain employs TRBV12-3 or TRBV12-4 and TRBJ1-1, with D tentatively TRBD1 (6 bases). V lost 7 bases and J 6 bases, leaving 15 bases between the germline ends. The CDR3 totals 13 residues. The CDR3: CASTLGGGPEAFF. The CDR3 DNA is TGTGCCAGCACCTTAGGGGGGGGACCTGAAGCTTTCTTT.

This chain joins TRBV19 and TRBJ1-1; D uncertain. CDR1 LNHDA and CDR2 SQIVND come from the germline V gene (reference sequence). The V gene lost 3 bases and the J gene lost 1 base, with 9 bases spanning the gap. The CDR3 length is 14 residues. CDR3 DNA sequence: TGTGCCAGTAGTATCCGGAGGACGAACACTGAAGCTTTCTTT. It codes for CASSIRRTNTEAFF.

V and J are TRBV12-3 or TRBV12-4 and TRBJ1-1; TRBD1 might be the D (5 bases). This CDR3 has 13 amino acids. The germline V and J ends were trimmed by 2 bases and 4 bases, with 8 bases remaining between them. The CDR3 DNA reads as TGTGCCAGCAGTTTACAGGGAACCACTGAAGCTTTCTTT. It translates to CASSLQGTTEAFF.

In nucleotides, the CDR3 is TGTGCCTGGAGCGGGCAGGGTTCTACTGAAGCTTTCTTT. This translates into CAWSGQGSTEAFF. The chain employs TRBV30 and TRBJ1-1, with D maybe TRBD1 (5 bases). The CDR3 extends over 13 amino acids. V shed 3 bases and J shed 5 bases, with 13 bases lying between them. Germline CDR1 reads GTSNPN; CDR2 reads SVGIG (reference sequence).

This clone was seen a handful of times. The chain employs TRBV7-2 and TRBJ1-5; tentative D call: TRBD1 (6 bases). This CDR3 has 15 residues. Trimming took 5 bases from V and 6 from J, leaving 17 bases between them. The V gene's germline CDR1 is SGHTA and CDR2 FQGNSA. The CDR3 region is CASSLGQKFAQPQHF. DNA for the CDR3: TGTGCCAGCAGCCTAGGACAGAAGTTCGCTCAGCCCCAGCATTTT.

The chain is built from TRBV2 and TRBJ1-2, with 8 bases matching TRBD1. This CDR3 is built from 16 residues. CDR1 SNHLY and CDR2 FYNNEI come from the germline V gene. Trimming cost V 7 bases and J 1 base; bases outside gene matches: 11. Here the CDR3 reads CASTGGLLRINYGYTF. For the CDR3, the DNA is TGTGCCAGCACAGGGGGCCTCCTTAGGATTAACTATGGCTACACCTTC.

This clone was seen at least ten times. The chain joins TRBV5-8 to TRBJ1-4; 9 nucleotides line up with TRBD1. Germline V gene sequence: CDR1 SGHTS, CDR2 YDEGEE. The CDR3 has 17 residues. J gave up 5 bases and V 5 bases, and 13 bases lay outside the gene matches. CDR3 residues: CASSSDTGTGRNEKLFF. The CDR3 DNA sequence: TGTGCCAGCAGTTCTGACACCGGGACAGGGAGAAATGAAAAACTGTTTTTT.

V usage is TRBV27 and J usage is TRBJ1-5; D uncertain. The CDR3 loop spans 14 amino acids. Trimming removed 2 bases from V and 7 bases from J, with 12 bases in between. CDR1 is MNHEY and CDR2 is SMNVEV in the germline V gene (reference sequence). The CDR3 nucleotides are TGTGCCAGCAGTTTAGGAGGGCTACGACAGCCCCAGCATTTT. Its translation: CASSLGGLRQPQHF.

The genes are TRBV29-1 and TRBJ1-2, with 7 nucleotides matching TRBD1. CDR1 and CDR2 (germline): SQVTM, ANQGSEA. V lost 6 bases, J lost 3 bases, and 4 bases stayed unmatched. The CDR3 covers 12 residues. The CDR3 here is CSVADRDYGYTF. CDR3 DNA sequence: TGCAGCGTGGCTGACAGGGACTATGGCTACACCTTC.

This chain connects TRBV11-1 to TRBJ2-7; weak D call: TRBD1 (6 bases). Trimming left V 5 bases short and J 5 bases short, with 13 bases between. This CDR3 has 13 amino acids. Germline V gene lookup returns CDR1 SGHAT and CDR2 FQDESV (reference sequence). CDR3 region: CASSPQTGHEQYF. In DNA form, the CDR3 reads TGTGCCAGCAGCCCCCAGACAGGACACGAGCAGTACTTC.

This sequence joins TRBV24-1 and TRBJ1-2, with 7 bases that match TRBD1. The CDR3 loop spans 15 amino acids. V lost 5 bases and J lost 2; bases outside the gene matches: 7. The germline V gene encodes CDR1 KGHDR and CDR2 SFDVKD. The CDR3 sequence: CATSASTQGNYGYTF. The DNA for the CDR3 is TGTGCCACCAGTGCGTCCACACAGGGGAACTATGGCTACACCTTC.

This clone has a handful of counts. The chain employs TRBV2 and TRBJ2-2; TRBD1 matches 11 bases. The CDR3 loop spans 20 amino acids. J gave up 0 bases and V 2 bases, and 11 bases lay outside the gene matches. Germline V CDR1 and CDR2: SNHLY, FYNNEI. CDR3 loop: CASSEPRTGGRHANTGELFF. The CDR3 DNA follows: TGTGCCAGCAGTGAACCGAGGACAGGGGGCCGTCATGCGAACACCGGGGAGCTGTTTTTT.

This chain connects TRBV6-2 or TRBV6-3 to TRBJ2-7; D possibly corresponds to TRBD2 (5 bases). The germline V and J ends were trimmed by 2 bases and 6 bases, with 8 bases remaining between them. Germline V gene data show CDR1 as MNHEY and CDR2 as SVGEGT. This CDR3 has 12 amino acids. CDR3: CASSYEGGEQYF. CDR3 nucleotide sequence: TGTGCCAGCAGTTACGAAGGAGGCGAGCAGTACTTC.

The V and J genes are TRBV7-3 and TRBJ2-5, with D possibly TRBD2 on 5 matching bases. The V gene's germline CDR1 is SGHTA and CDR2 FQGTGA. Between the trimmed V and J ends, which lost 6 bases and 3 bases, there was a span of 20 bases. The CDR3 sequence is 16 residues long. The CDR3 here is CASREGLSPWEETQYF. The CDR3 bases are TGTGCCAGCAGGGAAGGACTCAGCCCGTGGGAAGAGACCCAGTACTTC.

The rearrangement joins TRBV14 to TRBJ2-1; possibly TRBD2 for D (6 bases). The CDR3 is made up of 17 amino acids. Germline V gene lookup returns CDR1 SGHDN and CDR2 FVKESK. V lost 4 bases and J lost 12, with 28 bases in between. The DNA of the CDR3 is TGTGCCAGCAGCCCCTTGCTGACCTACACGGGGGAAAGACGGCAGTTCTTC. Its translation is CASSPLLTYTGERRQFF.

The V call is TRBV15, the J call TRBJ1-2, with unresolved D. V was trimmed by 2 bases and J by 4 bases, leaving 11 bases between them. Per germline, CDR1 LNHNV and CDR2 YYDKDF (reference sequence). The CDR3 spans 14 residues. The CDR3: CATSRQDTAYGYTF. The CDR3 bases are TGTGCCACCAGCAGACAGGATACCGCCTATGGCTACACCTTC.

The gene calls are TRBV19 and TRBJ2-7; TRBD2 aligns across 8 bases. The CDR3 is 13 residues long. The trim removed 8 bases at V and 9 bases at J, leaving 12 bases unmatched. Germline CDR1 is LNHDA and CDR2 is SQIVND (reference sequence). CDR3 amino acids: CASGTSGITGQYF. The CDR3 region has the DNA TGTGCCAGTGGGACTAGTGGGATTACGGGGCAGTACTTC.

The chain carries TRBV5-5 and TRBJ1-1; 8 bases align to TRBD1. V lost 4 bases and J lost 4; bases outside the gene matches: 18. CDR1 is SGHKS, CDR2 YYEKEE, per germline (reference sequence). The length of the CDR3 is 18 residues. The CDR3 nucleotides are TGTGCCAGCAGCGTAGGACTCAGGGGGCAACGGTTAGGCACTGAAGCTTTCTTT. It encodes CASSVGLRGQRLGTEAFF.

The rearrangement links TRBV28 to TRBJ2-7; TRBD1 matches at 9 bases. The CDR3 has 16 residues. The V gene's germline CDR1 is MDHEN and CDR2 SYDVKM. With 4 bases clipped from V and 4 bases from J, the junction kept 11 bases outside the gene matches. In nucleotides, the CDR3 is TGTGCCAGCAGTTCCGAAGGGACAGGGATGATATACGAGCAGTACTTC. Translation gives CASSSEGTGMIYEQYF.